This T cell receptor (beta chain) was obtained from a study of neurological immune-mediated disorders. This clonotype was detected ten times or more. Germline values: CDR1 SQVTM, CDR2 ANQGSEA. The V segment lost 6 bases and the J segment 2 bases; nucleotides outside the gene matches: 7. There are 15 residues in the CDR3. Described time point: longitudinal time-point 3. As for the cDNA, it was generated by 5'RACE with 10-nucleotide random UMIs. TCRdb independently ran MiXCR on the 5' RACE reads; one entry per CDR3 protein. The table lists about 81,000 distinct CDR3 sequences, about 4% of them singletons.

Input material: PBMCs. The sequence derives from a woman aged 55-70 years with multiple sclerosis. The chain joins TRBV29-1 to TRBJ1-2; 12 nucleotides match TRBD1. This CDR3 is CSVRDRGRHNYGYTF. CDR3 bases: TGCAGCGTCCGGGACAGGGGGCGTCACAACTATGGCTACACCTTC. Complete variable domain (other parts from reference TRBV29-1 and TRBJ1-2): SAVISQKPSRDICQRGTSLTIQCQVDSQVTMMFWYRQQPGQSLTLIATANQGSEATYESGFVIDKFPISRPNLTFSTLTVSNMSPEDSSIYLCSVRDRGRHNYGYTFGSGTRLTVV.